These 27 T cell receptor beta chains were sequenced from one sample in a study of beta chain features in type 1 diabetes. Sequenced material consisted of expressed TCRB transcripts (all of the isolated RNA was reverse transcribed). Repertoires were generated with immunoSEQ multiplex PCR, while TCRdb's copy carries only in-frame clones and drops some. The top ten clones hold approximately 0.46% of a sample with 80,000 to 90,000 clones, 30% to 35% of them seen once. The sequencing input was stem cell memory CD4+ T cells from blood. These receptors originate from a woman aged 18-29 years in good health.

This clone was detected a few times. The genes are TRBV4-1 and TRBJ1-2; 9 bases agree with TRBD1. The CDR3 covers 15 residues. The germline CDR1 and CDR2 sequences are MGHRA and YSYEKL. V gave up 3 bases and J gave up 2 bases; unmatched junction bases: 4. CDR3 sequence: CASSHGQGQNYGYTF. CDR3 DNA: TGCGCCAGCAGCCATGGACAGGGGCAAAACTATGGCTACACCTTC.

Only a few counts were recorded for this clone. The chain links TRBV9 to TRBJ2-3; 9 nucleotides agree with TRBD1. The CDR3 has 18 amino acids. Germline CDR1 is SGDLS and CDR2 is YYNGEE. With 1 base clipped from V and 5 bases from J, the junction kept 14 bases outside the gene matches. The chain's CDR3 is CASSVSPITGGVGDTQYF. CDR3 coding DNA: TGTGCCAGCAGCGTAAGCCCAATTACAGGGGGCGTAGGAGATACGCAGTATTTT.

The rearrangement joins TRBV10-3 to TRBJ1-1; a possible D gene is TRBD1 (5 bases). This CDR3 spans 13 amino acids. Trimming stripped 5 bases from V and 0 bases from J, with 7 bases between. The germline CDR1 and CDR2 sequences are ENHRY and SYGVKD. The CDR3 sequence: CAISPQVNTEAFF. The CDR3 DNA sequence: TGTGCCATCAGTCCACAGGTGAACACTGAAGCTTTCTTT.

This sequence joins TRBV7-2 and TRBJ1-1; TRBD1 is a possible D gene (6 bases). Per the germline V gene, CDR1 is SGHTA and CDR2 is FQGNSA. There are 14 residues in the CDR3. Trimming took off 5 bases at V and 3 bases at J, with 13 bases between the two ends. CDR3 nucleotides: TGTGCCAGCAGCGCACAGGGTACGGACACTGAAGCTTTCTTT. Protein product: CASSAQGTDTEAFF.

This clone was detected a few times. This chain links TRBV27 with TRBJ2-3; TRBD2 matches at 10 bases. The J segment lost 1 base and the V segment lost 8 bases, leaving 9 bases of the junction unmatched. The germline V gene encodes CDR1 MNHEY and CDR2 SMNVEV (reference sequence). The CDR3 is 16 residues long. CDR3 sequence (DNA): TGTGCCAGCGGACCCCGAGCGGGGGGGGGCACAGATACGCAGTATTTT. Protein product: CASGPRAGGGTDTQYF.

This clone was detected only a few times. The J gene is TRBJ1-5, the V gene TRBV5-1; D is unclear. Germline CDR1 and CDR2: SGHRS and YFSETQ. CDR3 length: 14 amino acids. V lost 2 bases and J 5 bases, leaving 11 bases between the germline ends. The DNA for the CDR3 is TGCGCCAGCAGCTTCGAGGGCCCTCATCAGCCCCAGCATTTT. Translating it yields CASSFEGPHQPQHF.

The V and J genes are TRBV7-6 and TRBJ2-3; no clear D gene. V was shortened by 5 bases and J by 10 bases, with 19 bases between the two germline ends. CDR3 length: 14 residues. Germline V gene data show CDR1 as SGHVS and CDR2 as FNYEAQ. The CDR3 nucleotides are TGTGCCAGCAGCCTACCCGAGAGGTTCAGTCCGCAGTATTTT. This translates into CASSLPERFSPQYF.

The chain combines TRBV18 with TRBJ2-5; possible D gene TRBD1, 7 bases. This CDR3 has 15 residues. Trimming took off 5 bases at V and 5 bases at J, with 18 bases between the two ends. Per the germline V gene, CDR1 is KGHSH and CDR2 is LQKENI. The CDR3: CASSSGTPRGETQYF. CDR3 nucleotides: TGTGCCAGCTCATCCGGGACTCCCAGGGGGGAGACCCAGTACTTC.

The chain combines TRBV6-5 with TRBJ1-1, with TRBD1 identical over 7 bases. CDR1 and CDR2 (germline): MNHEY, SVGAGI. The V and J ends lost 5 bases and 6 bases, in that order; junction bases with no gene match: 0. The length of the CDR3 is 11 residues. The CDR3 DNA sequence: TGTGCCAGCAGTACAGGGGCTGAAGCTTTCTTT. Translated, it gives CASSTGAEAFF.

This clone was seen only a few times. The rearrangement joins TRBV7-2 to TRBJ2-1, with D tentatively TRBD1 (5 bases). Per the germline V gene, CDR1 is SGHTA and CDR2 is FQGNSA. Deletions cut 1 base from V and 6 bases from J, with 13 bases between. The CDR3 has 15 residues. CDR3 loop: CASSLVVRRANEQFF. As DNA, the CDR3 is TGTGCCAGCAGCTTAGTTGTTCGCAGGGCCAATGAGCAGTTCTTC.

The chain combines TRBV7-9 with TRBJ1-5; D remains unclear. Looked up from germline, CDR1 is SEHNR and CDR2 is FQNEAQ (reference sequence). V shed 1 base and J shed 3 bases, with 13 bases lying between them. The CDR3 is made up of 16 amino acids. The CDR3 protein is CASSLGVSEVNQPQHF. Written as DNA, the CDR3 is TGTGCCAGCAGCTTAGGCGTTTCGGAGGTCAATCAGCCCCAGCATTTT.

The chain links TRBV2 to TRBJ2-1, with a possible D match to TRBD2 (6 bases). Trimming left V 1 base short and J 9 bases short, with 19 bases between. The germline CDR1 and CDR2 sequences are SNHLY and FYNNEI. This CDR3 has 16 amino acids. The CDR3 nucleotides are TGTGCCAGCAGTGAAGAGGGACGGGCGGGATCGGGTGAGCAGTTCTTC. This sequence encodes CASSEEGRAGSGEQFF.

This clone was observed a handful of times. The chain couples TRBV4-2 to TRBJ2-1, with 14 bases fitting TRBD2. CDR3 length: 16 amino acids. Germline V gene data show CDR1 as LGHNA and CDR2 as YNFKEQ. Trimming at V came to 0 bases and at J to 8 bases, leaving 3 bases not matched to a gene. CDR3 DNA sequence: TGTGCCAGCAGCCAAGATGGGACTAGCGGGAGTGATGAGCAGTTCTTC. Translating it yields CASSQDGTSGSDEQFF.

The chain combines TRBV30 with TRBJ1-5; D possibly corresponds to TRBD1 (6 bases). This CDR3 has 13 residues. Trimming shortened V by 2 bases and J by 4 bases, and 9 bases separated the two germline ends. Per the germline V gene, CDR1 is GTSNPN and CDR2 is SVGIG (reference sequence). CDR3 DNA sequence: TGTGCCTGGAGTCAGGGGTTTAATCAGCCCCAGCATTTT. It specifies CAWSQGFNQPQHF.

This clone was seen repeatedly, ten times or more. The CDR3 sequence: CASSQMTGGAFNEQFF. The CDR3 bases are TGCGCCAGCAGCCAAATGACAGGGGGCGCTTTTAATGAGCAGTTCTTC. The V call is TRBV4-1, the J call TRBJ2-1; TRBD1 aligns across 10 bases. Germline values: CDR1 MGHRA, CDR2 YSYEKL. The CDR3 is made up of 16 amino acids. Trimming at V came to 2 bases and at J to 7 bases, leaving 8 bases not matched to a gene.

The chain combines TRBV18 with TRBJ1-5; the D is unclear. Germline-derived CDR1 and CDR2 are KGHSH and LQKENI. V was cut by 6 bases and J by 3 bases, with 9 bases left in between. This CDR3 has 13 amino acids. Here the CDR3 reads CASSASSNQPQHF. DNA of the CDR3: TGTGCCAGCTCTGCCAGTTCCAATCAGCCCCAGCATTTT. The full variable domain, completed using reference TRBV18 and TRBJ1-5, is NAGVMQNPRHLVRRRGQEARLRCSPMKGHSHVYWYRQLPEEGLKFMVYLQKENIIDESGMPKERFSAEFPKEGPSILRIQQVVRGDSAAYFCASSASSNQPQHFGDGTRLSIL.

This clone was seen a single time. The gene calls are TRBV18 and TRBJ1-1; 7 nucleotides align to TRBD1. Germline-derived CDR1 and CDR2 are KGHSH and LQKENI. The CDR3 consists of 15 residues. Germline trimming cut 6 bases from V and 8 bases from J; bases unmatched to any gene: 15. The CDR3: CASSLDRDRVQEAFF. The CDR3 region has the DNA TGTGCCAGCTCGCTCGACAGGGACCGAGTGCAAGAAGCTTTCTTT.

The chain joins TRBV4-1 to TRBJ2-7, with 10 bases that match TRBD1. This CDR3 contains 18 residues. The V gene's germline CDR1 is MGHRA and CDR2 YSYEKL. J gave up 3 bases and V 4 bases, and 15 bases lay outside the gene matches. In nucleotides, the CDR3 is TGCGCCAGCAGCCTCTTCGACAGGGGGCCTTCCCCGGACTACGAGCAGTACTTC. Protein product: CASSLFDRGPSPDYEQYF.

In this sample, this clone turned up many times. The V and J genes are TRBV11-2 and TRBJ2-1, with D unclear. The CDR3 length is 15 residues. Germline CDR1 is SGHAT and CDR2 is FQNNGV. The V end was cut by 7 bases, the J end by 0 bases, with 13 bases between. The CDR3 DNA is TGTGCCAGCACCGTGAGAACTCACTCCTACAATGAGCAGTTCTTC. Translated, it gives CASTVRTHSYNEQFF.

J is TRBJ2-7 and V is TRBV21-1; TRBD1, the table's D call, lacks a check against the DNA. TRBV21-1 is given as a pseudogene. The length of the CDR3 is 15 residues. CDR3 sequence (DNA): TGTGCCAGCAGCAATCCGGGACAGCACTCCTACGAGCAGTACTTC. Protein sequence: CASSNPGQHSYEQYF.

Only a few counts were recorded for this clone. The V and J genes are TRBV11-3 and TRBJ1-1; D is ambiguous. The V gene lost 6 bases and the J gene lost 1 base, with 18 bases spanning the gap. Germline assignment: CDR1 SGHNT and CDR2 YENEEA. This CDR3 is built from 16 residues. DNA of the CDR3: TGTGCCAGCAGAAGCGGGCAAACGGGGTCGAACACTGAAGCTTTCTTT. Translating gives CASRSGQTGSNTEAFF. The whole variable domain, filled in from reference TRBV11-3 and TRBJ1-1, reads EAGVVQSPRYKIIEKKQPVAFWCNPISGHNTLYWYLQNLGQGPELLIRYENEEAVDDSQLPKDRFSAERLKGVDSTLKIQPAELGDSAVYLCASRSGQTGSNTEAFFGQGTRLTVV.

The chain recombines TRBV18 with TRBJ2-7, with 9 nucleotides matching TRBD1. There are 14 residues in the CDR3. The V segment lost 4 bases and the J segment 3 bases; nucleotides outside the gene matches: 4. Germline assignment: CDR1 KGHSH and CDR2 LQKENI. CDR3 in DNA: TGTGCCAGCTCACTGGACAGGGGAAGCTACGAGCAGTACTTC. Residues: CASSLDRGSYEQYF.

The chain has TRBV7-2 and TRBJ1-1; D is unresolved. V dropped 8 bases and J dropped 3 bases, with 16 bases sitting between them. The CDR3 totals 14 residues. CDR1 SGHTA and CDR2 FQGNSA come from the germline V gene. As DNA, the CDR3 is TGTGCCAGCTGCCTCGAACGGGGAGACACTGAAGCTTTCTTT. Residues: CASCLERGDTEAFF. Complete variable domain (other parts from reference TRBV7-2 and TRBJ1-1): GAGVSQSPSNKVTEKGKDVELRCDPISGHTALYWYRQSLGQGLEFLIYFQGNSAPDKSGLPSDRFSAERTGGSVSTLTIQRTQQEDSAVYLCASCLERGDTEAFFGQGTRLTVV.

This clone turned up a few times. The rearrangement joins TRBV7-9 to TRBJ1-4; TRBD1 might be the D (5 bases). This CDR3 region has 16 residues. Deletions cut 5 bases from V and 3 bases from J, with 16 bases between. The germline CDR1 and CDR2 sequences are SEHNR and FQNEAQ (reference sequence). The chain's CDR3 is CASSPVSGVPNEKLFF. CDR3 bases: TGTGCCAGCAGCCCGGTCTCGGGGGTACCTAATGAAAAACTGTTTTTT. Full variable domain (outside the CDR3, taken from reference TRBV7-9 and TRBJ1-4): DTGVSQNPRHKITKRGQNVTFRCDPISEHNRLYWYRQTLGQGPEFLTYFQNEAQLEKSRLLSDRFSAERPKGSFSTLEIQRTEQGDSAMYLCASSPVSGVPNEKLFFGSGTQLSVL.

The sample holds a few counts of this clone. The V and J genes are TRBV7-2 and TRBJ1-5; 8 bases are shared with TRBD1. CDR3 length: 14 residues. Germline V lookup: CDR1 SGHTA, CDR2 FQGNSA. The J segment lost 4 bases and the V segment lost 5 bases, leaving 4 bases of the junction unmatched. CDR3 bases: TGTGCCAGCAGCCTTCGGACAGGGAATCAGCCCCAGCATTTT. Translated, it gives CASSLRTGNQPQHF.

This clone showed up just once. CDR3: CASSLEGTGAYEQYF. The CDR3 DNA follows: TGTGCCAGCAGCTTAGAAGGGACAGGGGCCTACGAGCAGTACTTC. The chain joins TRBV7-9 to TRBJ2-7; 10 positions match TRBD1. CDR1 and CDR2 (germline): SEHNR, FQNEAQ (reference sequence). The CDR3 is 15 amino acids. V lost 1 base to trimming and J lost 2 bases; unmatched junction nucleotides: 2.

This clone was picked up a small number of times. The DNA for the CDR3 is TGTGCCAGCAGCTCAGTCGGGGGGAATGCCTATGGCTACACCTTC. This gives the protein CASSSVGGNAYGYTF. The V and J genes are TRBV4-2 and TRBJ1-2, with a weak D call TRBD1 (5 bases). Germline V lookup: CDR1 LGHNA, CDR2 YNFKEQ. The V end was cut by 5 bases, the J end by 4 bases, with 17 bases between. The CDR3 runs to 15 residues.